Shown below are 4 T cell receptor beta chains from a single sample sequenced in a study of T cells expressing NK-cell markers. No DNA is given; TCRdb re-called the 5' RACE reads and lists each CDR3 protein once. The sample table includes 150,000 to 180,000 distinct CDR3 sequences. Material for sequencing was blood T cells: a sorted CD56 or NKG2C T cell subset, CD4+ or CD8+ T cells, or bulk PBMC T cells (not recorded which). The source is a woman between 45 and 65 years old in good health.

V usage is TRBV20-1 and J usage is TRBJ2-1; TCRdb proposes TRBD2, but this gene call is untestable without DNA. CDR3 length: 16 amino acids. From germline, CDR1 is DFQATT and CDR2 SNEGSKA (reference sequence). CDR3 region: CSARDRRGMAYNEQFF.

CDR3 in amino acids: CASSESRTGGPSDTQYF. The gene calls are TRBV10-2 and TRBJ2-3; TCRdb lists TRBD2, though no DNA is available to test this call. Germline V lookup: CDR1 WSHSY, CDR2 SAAADI. The CDR3 has 17 amino acids.

The chain uses TRBV23-1 and TRBJ2-2; the D call of TRBD1 rests on TCRdb alone, since no DNA is present to check it. TRBV23-1 is assigned to the ORF class and has an uncertain function. The CDR3 is 18 residues long. The CDR3 here is CARGRRAKFVSNTGELFF.

J is TRBJ2-1 and V is TRBV5-1; TCRdb returns TRBD2, unconfirmable since there is no DNA. The CDR3 contains 16 residues. Looked up from germline, CDR1 is SGHRS and CDR2 is YFSETQ. CDR3 loop: CASGTSGIGSYNEQFF.